These 31 T cell receptor beta chains were sequenced from one sample in a study of beta chain features in type 1 diabetes. The investigators reverse transcribed all of the isolated RNA, so they sequenced expressed TCRB transcripts. The method was immunoSEQ multiplex PCR; TCRdb's version includes in-frame clones alone and lacks a portion of them. This table holds about 220,000 clones, approximately 11% found once. Sequenced material: central memory CD4+ T cells from blood. The receptors were gathered from a man in his late teens or twenties in good health.

This clone was counted ten times or more. The chain joins TRBV10-2 to TRBJ2-1; 9 nucleotides line up with TRBD2. The CDR3 extends over 15 amino acids. CDR1 is WSHSY and CDR2 is SAAADI in the germline V gene. Unmatched junction bases numbered 10, after V lost 3 bases and J lost 10 bases. CDR3 loop: CASSDGLAGSREQFF. DNA of the CDR3: TGCGCCAGCAGTGATGGCCTAGCGGGAAGTAGGGAGCAGTTCTTC.

This chain links TRBV7-9 with TRBJ2-7; D is uncertain. CDR1 is SEHNR and CDR2 is FQNEAQ in the germline V gene (reference sequence). Trimming removed 1 base from V and 0 bases from J, with 7 bases in between. CDR3 length equals 14 residues. The CDR3 DNA follows: TGTGCCAGCAGCTTAGACGCCAACTCCTACGAGCAGTACTTC. It codes for CASSLDANSYEQYF.

The chain has TRBV30 and TRBJ1-1, with 7 bases aligning to TRBD1. Germline lookup yields CDR1 GTSNPN and CDR2 SVGIG (reference sequence). CDR3 size: 14 residues. With V trimmed by 4 bases and J by 1 base, 6 bases remained unmatched. The CDR3 bases are TGTGCCTGGAACAAAGGGACAGCGAACACTGAAGCTTTCTTT. Amino acid sequence: CAWNKGTANTEAFF.

The rearrangement joins TRBV29-1 to TRBJ1-4, with D maybe TRBD1 (5 bases). Trimming removed 4 bases at V and 7 bases at J, with 10 bases between. Germline CDR1 is SQVTM and CDR2 is ANQGSEA. The CDR3 consists of 12 residues. CDR3 loop: CSVGGNGEKLFF. CDR3 sequence (DNA): TGCAGCGTTGGGGGGAACGGTGAAAAACTGTTTTTT.

This clone was detected a few times. This may be a read error: a much more frequent sequence differs by one nucleotide. The V gene is TRBV7-3, the J gene TRBJ1-2; 11 bases align to TRBD1. This CDR3 spans 14 amino acids. Germline lookup yields CDR1 SGHTA and CDR2 FQGTGA. The chain's CDR3 is CASGLGTGGYGYTF. The CDR3 DNA reads TGTGCCAGCGGCTTAGGGACAGGGGGCTATGGCTACACCTTC.

This rearrangement joins TRBV7-9 to TRBJ2-1; possible D gene TRBD2, 6 bases. Germline V CDR1 and CDR2: SEHNR, FQNEAQ (reference sequence). Trimming left V 4 bases short and J 6 bases short, with 10 bases between. This CDR3 contains 13 residues. CDR3: CASSSWTINEQFF. CDR3 in DNA: TGTGCCAGCAGCTCCTGGACTATCAATGAGCAGTTCTTC. The full variable domain, in which reference TRBV7-9 and TRBJ2-1 provide the parts outside the CDR3, is DTGVSQNPRHKITKRGQNVTFRCDPISEHNRLYWYRQTLGQGPEFLTYFQNEAQLEKSRLLSDRFSAERPKGSFSTLEIQRTEQGDSAMYLCASSSWTINEQFFGPGTRLTVL.

This clone appeared a few times. V gene TRBV29-1 combines with J gene TRBJ1-3, with TRBD1 matching 7 bases. Germline V CDR1 and CDR2: SQVTM, ANQGSEA. The CDR3 loop spans 9 amino acids. The V and J ends lost 7 bases and 11 bases, in that order; junction bases with no gene match: 2. The CDR3 is CSAGTAIYF. CDR3 nucleotides: TGCAGCGCTGGGACAGCCATATATTTT. Together with reference TRBV29-1 and TRBJ1-3, the CDR3 gives the full variable domain: SAVISQKPSRDICQRGTSLTIQCQVDSQVTMMFWYRQQPGQSLTLIATANQGSEATYESGFVIDKFPISRPNLTFSTLTVSNMSPEDSSIYLCSAGTAIYFGEGSWLTVV.

The V call is TRBV7-9, the J call TRBJ1-5; no reliable D call. Germline values: CDR1 SEHNR, CDR2 FQNEAQ (reference sequence). Trimming took 6 bases from V and 7 from J, leaving 10 bases between them. The CDR3 contains 12 residues. CDR3 bases: TGTGCCAGCAGTCCCGGTTGGCAGCCCCAGCATTTT. It encodes CASSPGWQPQHF.

V usage is TRBV9 and J usage is TRBJ2-1; 13 positions agree with TRBD2. The CDR3 is 15 residues long. CDR1 and CDR2 (germline): SGDLS, YYNGEE. The V gene end was trimmed by 0 bases and the J gene end by 9 bases; junction bases not matched to a gene: 3. The CDR3 protein is CASSVVTSGRVEQFF. The DNA of the CDR3 is TGTGCCAGCAGCGTAGTAACTAGCGGGAGGGTTGAGCAGTTCTTC. Filled out from reference TRBV9 and TRBJ2-1, the complete variable domain reads DSGVTQTPKHLITATGQRVTLRCSPRSGDLSVYWYQQSLDQGLQFLIQYYNGEERAKGNILERFSAQQFPDLHSELNLSSLELGDSALYFCASSVVTSGRVEQFFGPGTRLTVL.

This clone showed up many times. The CDR3 nucleotides are TGCAGCGTTGAAGAGGTAGCGGCCGATACGCAGTATTTT. It yields the protein CSVEEVAADTQYF. The V and J genes are TRBV29-1 and TRBJ2-3; D possibly corresponds to TRBD2 (6 bases). CDR1 and CDR2 from the germline V gene are SQVTM and ANQGSEA. The CDR3 totals 13 residues. V shed 0 bases and J shed 6 bases, with 10 bases lying between them.

Only a few counts were recorded for this clone. A much larger clone lies one base from this, so it may be a read error. V usage is TRBV11-2 and J usage is TRBJ2-5; 7 nucleotides line up with TRBD1. The CDR3 runs to 13 residues. Germline V gives CDR1 SGHAT, CDR2 FQNNGV. V was pared by 4 bases and J by 2 bases, with 1 base of the junction left unmatched. DNA for the CDR3: TGTGCCAGCAGCTGGGGACAGCAAGAGACCCAGTACTTC. As protein: CASSWGQQETQYF.

The chain carries TRBV28 and TRBJ2-7; TRBD1 or TRBD2 may be the D gene (5 bases each). This CDR3 has 14 residues. V lost 3 bases, J lost 3 bases, and 12 bases lay in between. Per germline, CDR1 MDHEN and CDR2 SYDVKM. CDR3 DNA sequence: TGTGCCAGCAGTTTCTCGAGGGGTTTCTACGAGCAGTACTTC. This encodes CASSFSRGFYEQYF. Variable domain in full (rest from reference TRBV28 and TRBJ2-7): DVKVTQSSRYLVKRTGEKVFLECVQDMDHENMFWYRQDPGLGLRLIYFSYDVKMKEKGDIPEGYSVSREKKERFSLILESASTNQTSMYLCASSFSRGFYEQYFGPGTRLTVT.

This clone was observed a handful of times. This chain connects TRBV5-4 to TRBJ2-1; D not resolved. This CDR3 comprises 9 residues. Germline V gene sequence: CDR1 SGHNT, CDR2 YYREEE (reference sequence). V lost 7 bases to trimming and J lost 8 bases, with 4 bases between them. This CDR3 reads CASWDEQFF. Here the CDR3 DNA reads TGTGCCAGCTGGGATGAGCAGTTCTTC.

This clone was counted between two and nine times. This sample also contains other DNA sequences that code for the same CDR3. The V and J genes are TRBV7-2 and TRBJ1-1; a weak D match, TRBD1 (5 bases). V lost 2 bases, J lost 2 bases, and 6 bases lay in between. Germline lookup yields CDR1 SGHTA and CDR2 FQGNSA. The CDR3 sequence is 13 residues long. CDR3 protein: CASSLQGNTEAFF. The CDR3 nucleotides read TGTGCCAGCAGCTTACAGGGCAACACTGAAGCTTTCTTT.

This clone was picked up a small number of times. V gene TRBV9 combines with J gene TRBJ1-4; 9 bases align to TRBD1. This CDR3 is built from 14 residues. The V and J ends lost 2 bases and 8 bases, in that order; junction bases with no gene match: 4. Germline V CDR1 and CDR2: SGDLS, YYNGEE. CDR3 amino acids: CASSVGQGGEKLFF. The CDR3 DNA reads TGTGCCAGCAGCGTGGGACAGGGCGGGGAAAAACTGTTTTTT.

This clone was detected a few times. The chain carries TRBV7-6 and TRBJ2-2; D ambiguous. Germline V gene lookup returns CDR1 SGHVS and CDR2 FNYEAQ. V was clipped by 6 bases and J by 5 bases, with 19 bases between them. The CDR3 has 16 amino acids. CDR3 DNA sequence: TGTGCCAGCAGTTTTCGCCAGGCCCTCGGGACCGGGGAGCTGTTTTTT. This gives the protein CASSFRQALGTGELFF. Looking up the rest from reference TRBV7-6 and TRBJ2-2 gives the full variable domain: GAGVSQSPRYKVTKRGQDVALRCDPISGHVSLYWYRQALGQGPEFLTYFNYEAQQDKSGLPNDRFSAERPEGSISTLTIQRTEQRDSAMYRCASSFRQALGTGELFFGEGSRLTVL.

V and J are TRBV6-1 and TRBJ1-2; D is unclear. Germline loops: CDR1 MNHNS, CDR2 SASEGT. This CDR3 is 14 amino acids long. Trimming took off 1 base at V and 5 bases at J, with 11 bases between the two ends. In DNA form, the CDR3 reads TGTGCCAGCAGTGAAGGGATACGAGTTTATGGCTACACCTTC. Protein product: CASSEGIRVYGYTF.

The V gene is TRBV19, the J gene TRBJ1-5, with D perhaps matching TRBD1 (5 bases). V was shortened by 7 bases and J by 2 bases, with 15 bases between the two germline ends. In germline, CDR1 is LNHDA, CDR2 SQIVND (reference sequence). The CDR3 sequence is 15 residues long. CDR3 in amino acids: CASNPGGTGNQPQHF. The CDR3 region has the DNA TGTGCCAGTAACCCTGGGGGAACAGGCAATCAGCCCCAGCATTTT.

This CDR3 reads CASPHDRGGSNTGELFF. In nucleotides, the CDR3 is TGTGCCAGCCCACATGACAGGGGCGGATCGAACACCGGGGAGCTGTTTTTT. The chain joins TRBV9 to TRBJ2-2; 8 nucleotides match TRBD1. J was trimmed by 0 bases and V by 7 bases; bases with no gene match: 11. CDR1 is SGDLS, CDR2 YYNGEE, per germline. The CDR3 has 17 amino acids.

The rearrangement uses TRBV29-1 and TRBJ2-3, with TRBD2 as a possible D gene (5 bases). Trimming cost V 8 bases and J 6 bases, with 18 bases left between them. The CDR3 spans 13 residues. Germline assignment: CDR1 SQVTM and CDR2 ANQGSEA. The CDR3 loop is CSTNLGGPDTQYF. Written as DNA, the CDR3 is TGCAGCACCAATCTGGGCGGGCCGGATACGCAGTATTTT.

This rearrangement joins TRBV29-1 to TRBJ1-2, with 7 bases lining up with TRBD1. V gave up 7 bases and J gave up 0 bases; unmatched junction bases: 2. This CDR3 has 12 amino acids. The germline V gene encodes CDR1 SQVTM and CDR2 ANQGSEA. The CDR3 loop reads CSADRANYGYTF. CDR3 nucleotides: TGCAGCGCAGACAGGGCTAACTATGGCTACACCTTC.

In its sample, this clone was seen a few times. The J gene is TRBJ2-6, the V gene TRBV30; D unresolved. CDR3 length: 15 amino acids. Germline CDR1 and CDR2: GTSNPN and SVGIG (reference sequence). V lost 0 bases to trimming and J lost 0 bases, with 6 bases between them. The CDR3 loop is CAWSVKNSGANVLTF. For the CDR3, the DNA is TGTGCCTGGAGTGTAAAAAACTCTGGGGCCAACGTCCTGACTTTC.

V usage is TRBV15 and J usage is TRBJ1-2; possible D gene TRBD1, 5 bases. The germline V and J ends were trimmed by 1 base and 4 bases, with 7 bases remaining between them. The CDR3 sequence is 13 residues long. CDR1 and CDR2 (germline): LNHNV, YYDKDF (reference sequence). DNA of the CDR3: TGTGCCACCAGCAGAGCCAGGGCCTATGGCTACACCTTC. Its protein is CATSRARAYGYTF.

This clone was counted only a few times. The V call is TRBV4-3, the J call TRBJ1-5; D call uncertain. Per germline, CDR1 LGHNA and CDR2 YSLEER. The CDR3 loop spans 16 amino acids. Deletions cut 5 bases from V and 5 bases from J, with 19 bases between. CDR3 sequence reads: CASSERHVEPYQPQHF. The CDR3 DNA is TGCGCCAGCAGCGAGAGACACGTCGAGCCTTATCAGCCCCAGCATTTT.

This rearrangement joins TRBV29-1 to TRBJ2-2; 7 nucleotides match TRBD2. This CDR3 contains 14 residues. The V and J ends lost 7 bases and 4 bases, in that order; junction bases with no gene match: 9. CDR1 SQVTM and CDR2 ANQGSEA come from the germline V gene. CDR3 sequence reads: CSGGGLVGTGELFF. The CDR3, as DNA: TGCAGCGGTGGAGGACTAGTGGGCACCGGGGAGCTGTTTTTT.

This chain connects TRBV19 to TRBJ2-5; D perhaps matches TRBD1 (5 bases). CDR1 is LNHDA, CDR2 SQIVND, per germline (reference sequence). V lost 4 bases, J lost 5 bases, and 17 bases lay in between. This CDR3 comprises 15 residues. The CDR3: CASSKTPSRVETQYF. As DNA, the CDR3 is TGTGCCAGTAGTAAGACCCCCAGCAGGGTCGAGACCCAGTACTTC.

Only a few counts were recorded for this clone. The rearrangement links TRBV27 to TRBJ2-7; 8 bases align to TRBD2. Germline values: CDR1 MNHEY, CDR2 SMNVEV (reference sequence). CDR3 length equals 14 residues. J gave up 5 bases and V 6 bases, and 9 bases lay outside the gene matches. CDR3 loop: CASRNLAGSNEQYF. The DNA of the CDR3 is TGTGCCAGCAGAAACCTAGCGGGCTCGAACGAGCAGTACTTC.

This clone was recorded at least ten times. This sequence joins TRBV20-1 and TRBJ2-7; D not resolved. The CDR3 runs to 10 residues. From germline, CDR1 is DFQATT and CDR2 SNEGSKA (reference sequence). With 5 bases removed from V and 7 bases from J, the gap between germline ends came to 9 bases. For the CDR3, the DNA is TGCAGTGCTGTGCTAGGGGAGCAGTACTTC. Its protein is CSAVLGEQYF.

This clone came up many times. The chain has TRBV4-1 and TRBJ2-5, with D perhaps being TRBD1 or TRBD2 (6 bases each). The CDR3 sequence is 16 residues long. Germline V gene lookup returns CDR1 MGHRA and CDR2 YSYEKL. V lost 4 bases and J 4 bases, leaving 19 bases between the germline ends. For the CDR3, the DNA is TGCGCCAGCAGCCGGGGGCAGGGCGGGACTGGAGAGACCCAGTACTTC. It encodes CASSRGQGGTGETQYF.

This clone was counted a few times. This same CDR3 is encoded by further DNA sequences in the sample. This sequence joins TRBV19 and TRBJ2-7; 7 nucleotides align to TRBD1. Germline CDR1 and CDR2: LNHDA and SQIVND (reference sequence). The ends lost 4 bases at V and 3 bases at J; junction bases unmatched: 3. This CDR3 region has 13 residues. CDR3 nucleotide sequence: TGTGCCAGTAGTACCCGACAGGGCTACGAGCAGTACTTC. Its protein product is CASSTRQGYEQYF.

This clone showed up just a few times. The CDR3 DNA is TGTGCCAGCTGGTCTCTGGGAACAGATACGCAGTATTTT. This sequence encodes CASWSLGTDTQYF. The gene calls are TRBV28 and TRBJ2-3; D gene ambiguous. Trimming took off 8 bases at V and 3 bases at J, with 12 bases between the two ends. Germline V CDR1 and CDR2: MDHEN, SYDVKM. CDR3 length: 13 residues. The entire variable domain, with the rest obtained from reference TRBV28 and TRBJ2-3, is as follows: DVKVTQSSRYLVKRTGEKVFLECVQDMDHENMFWYRQDPGLGLRLIYFSYDVKMKEKGDIPEGYSVSREKKERFSLILESASTNQTSMYLCASWSLGTDTQYFGPGTRLTVL.